This entry lists 3 T cell receptor beta chains sequenced from one sample in a study of T-cell reconstitution after alpha-beta-depleted transplantation in children. The TCRbeta library incorporated unique molecular identifiers. One entry per CDR3 protein results from TCRdb running MiXCR on the PCR reads. This table has about 98,000 distinct CDR3 sequences, 20% to 30% appearing once. Here the sequenced sample was PBMCs, taken before TCRalphabeta/CD19-depleted stem cell transplant. Receptors were obtained from a boy aged 2 to 10 with acute lymphoblastic leukemia, due to receive a stem cell transplant.

This clonotype was seen a handful of times. The chain has TRBV10-2 and TRBJ2-4; 8 bases are a match to TRBD2. CDR1 is WSHSY and CDR2 is SAAADI in the germline V gene. The ends lost 6 bases at V and 8 bases at J; junction bases unmatched: 12. CDR3 length: 15 amino acids. Here the CDR3 DNA reads TGCGCCAGCAGACTGATAGCGGGATCTCAGGACATTCAGTACTTC. The encoded protein is CASRLIAGSQDIQYF.

The J gene is TRBJ2-2, the V gene TRBV6-5, with D perhaps TRBD2 (8 bases). Deletions cut 3 bases from V and 7 bases from J, with 15 bases between. The CDR3 loop spans 15 amino acids. Per the germline V gene, CDR1 is MNHEY and CDR2 is SVGAGI. CDR3 nucleotide sequence: TGTGCCAGCAGTTATTCGGGAGGGGACAGCGGGGAGCTGTTTTTT. This codes for CASSYSGGDSGELFF.

This chain connects TRBV9 to TRBJ2-7, with 10 bases that match TRBD2. The length of the CDR3 is 19 residues. Trimming removed 4 bases from V and 7 bases from J; junction bases left unmatched: 23. The germline CDR1 and CDR2 sequences are SGDLS and YYNGEE. The CDR3 region has the DNA TGTGCCAGCAGCTCGGAGGTAGCGGGGGGTGTCGGACGAGGGAGGGAGCAGTACTTC. Translation gives CASSSEVAGGVGRGREQYF.